This T cell receptor (beta chain) was identified in a study of T cells in narcolepsy. Across the study: Healthy controls were enrolled alongside patients with narcolepsy type 1 or type 2.

Assay used: immunoSEQ multiplex PCR; TCRdb lists only in-frame clones, some missing. The table has some 30,000 clones, roughly 86% seen once. Study-wide results and limits: No autoreactive T cell clone sequences appeared in some memory CD4+ repertoires. HCRT-specific and TRIB2-specific autoreactive clonotypes appeared among same-patient CSF and blood CD4+ clonotypes. Blood of same and different patients, but not healthy controls, reportedly held recurring autoreactive clonotypes.

A word on this clone: As yet, its antigen is unknown.

The source of this sequence is a human donor with narcolepsy. The sample comprised CD45RA- memory CD4+ T cells from PBMCs.

The CDR3 sequence is CASSDSGGRSPYEQYV. CDR3 in DNA: TGTGCCAGCAGTGACTCTGGGGGGCGGTCCCCCTACGAGCAGTACGTC. The chain uses TRBV6-4 and TRBJ2-7, with D possibly called TRBD1 or TRBD2 (6 bases each). Trimming left V 0 bases short and J 2 bases short, with 14 bases between. Per the germline V gene, CDR1 is MRHNA and CDR2 is SNTAGT. This CDR3 region has 16 residues.